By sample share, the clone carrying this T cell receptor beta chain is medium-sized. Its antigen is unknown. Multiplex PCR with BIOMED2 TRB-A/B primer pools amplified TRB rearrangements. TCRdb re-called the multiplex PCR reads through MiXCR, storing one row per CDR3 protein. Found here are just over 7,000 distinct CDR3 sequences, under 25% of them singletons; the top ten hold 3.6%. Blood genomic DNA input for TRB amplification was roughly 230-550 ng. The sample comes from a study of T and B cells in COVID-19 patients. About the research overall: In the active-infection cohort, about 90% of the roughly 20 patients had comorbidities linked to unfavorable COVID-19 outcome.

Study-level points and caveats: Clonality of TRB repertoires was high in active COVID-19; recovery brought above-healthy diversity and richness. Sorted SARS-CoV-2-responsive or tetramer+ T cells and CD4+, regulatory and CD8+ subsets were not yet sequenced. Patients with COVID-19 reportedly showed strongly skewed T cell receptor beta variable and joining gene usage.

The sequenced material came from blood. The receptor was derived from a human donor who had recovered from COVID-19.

CDR3 sequence reads: CASGAGTPYEQYF. Written as DNA, the CDR3 is TGTGCCAGCGGGGCCGGTACCCCTTACGAGCAGTACTTC. This chain links TRBV5-6 with TRBJ2-7; a weak D match, TRBD1 (5 bases). This CDR3 has 13 amino acids. Germline-derived CDR1 and CDR2 are SGHDT and YYEEEE. V lost 7 bases to trimming and J lost 4 bases, with 15 bases between them.